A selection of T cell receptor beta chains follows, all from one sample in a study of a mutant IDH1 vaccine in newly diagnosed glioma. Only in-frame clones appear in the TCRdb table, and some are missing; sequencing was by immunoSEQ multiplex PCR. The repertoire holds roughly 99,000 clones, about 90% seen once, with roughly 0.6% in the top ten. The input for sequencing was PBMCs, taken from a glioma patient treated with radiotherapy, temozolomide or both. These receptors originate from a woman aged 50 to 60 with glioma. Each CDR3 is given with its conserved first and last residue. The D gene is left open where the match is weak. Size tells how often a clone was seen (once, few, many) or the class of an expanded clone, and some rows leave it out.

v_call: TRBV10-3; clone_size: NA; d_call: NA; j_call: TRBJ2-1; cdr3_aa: CAISDTGSEQFF; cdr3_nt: TGTGCCATCAGTGATACGGGTTCTGAGCAGTTCTTC
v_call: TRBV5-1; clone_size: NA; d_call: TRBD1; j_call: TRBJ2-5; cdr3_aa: CASRDRGSGETQYF; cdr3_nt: TGCGCCAGCCGGGACAGGGGCAGTGGGGAGACCCAGTACTTC
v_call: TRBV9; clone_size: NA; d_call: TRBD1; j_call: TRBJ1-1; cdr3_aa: CASSPWTGNTEAFF; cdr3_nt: TGTGCCAGCAGCCCCTGGACAGGGAACACTGAAGCTTTCTTT
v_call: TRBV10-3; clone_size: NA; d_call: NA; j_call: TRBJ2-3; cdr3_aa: CAISDPALNTDTQYF; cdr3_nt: TGTGCCATCAGTGACCCCGCTTTGAACACAGATACGCAGTATTTT
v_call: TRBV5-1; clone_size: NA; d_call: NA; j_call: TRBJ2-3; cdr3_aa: CASSLRGIWGTDTQYF; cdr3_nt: TGCGCCAGCAGCCTTCGGGGTATATGGGGGACAGATACGCAGTATTTT
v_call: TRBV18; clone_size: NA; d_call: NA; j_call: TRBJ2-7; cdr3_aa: CASSPSFGLHDEQYF; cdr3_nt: TGTGCCAGCTCACCAAGCTTCGGTCTTCACGACGAGCAGTACTTC
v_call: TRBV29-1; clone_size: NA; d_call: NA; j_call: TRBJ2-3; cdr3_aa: CSVRDQQQVTQYF; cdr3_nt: TGCAGCGTCAGGGACCAGCAACAAGTTACGCAGTATTTT
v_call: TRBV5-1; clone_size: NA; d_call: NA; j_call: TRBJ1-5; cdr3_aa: CASSLSAGDQPQHF; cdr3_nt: TGCGCCAGCAGCTTGAGCGCAGGGGATCAGCCCCAGCATTTT
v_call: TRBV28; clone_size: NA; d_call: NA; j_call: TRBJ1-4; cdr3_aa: CAWGRLNEKLFF; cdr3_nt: TGTGCCTGGGGCAGGCTAAATGAAAAACTGTTTTTT
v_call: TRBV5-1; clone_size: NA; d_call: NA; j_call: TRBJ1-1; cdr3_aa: CASSLGGNTEAFF; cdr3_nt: TGCGCCAGCAGCTTGGGGGGTAACACTGAAGCTTTCTTT
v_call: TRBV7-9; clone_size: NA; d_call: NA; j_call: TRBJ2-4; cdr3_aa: CASSFTNLDGAKNIQYF; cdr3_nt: TGTGCCAGCAGCTTCACCAACCTGGACGGAGCCAAAAACATTCAGTACTTC
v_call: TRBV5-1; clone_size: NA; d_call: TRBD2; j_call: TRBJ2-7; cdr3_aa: CASSPISSGRAPHEQYF; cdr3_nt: TGCGCCAGCAGCCCGATCTCTAGCGGGAGGGCCCCTCACGAGCAGTACTTC
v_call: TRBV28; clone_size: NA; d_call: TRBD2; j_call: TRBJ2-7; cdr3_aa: CASRPGLVYEQYF; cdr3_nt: TGTGCCAGCAGACCGGGACTAGTTTACGAGCAGTACTTC
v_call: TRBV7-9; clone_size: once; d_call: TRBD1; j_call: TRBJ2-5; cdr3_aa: CASSLPQGGTGGKTQYF; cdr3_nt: TGTGCCAGCAGCTTACCTCAGGGCGGGACAGGGGGGAAGACCCAGTACTTC
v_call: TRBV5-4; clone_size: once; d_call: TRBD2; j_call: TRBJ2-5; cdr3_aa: CASSLFGLAGWETQYF; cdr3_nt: TGTGCCAGCAGCCTCTTCGGACTAGCGGGTTGGGAGACCCAGTACTTC
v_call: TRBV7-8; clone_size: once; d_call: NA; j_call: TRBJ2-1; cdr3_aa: CASSPYRNQGGSYNEQFF; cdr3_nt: TGTGCCAGCAGCCCCTACCGAAACCAAGGGGGCTCCTACAATGAGCAGTTCTTC
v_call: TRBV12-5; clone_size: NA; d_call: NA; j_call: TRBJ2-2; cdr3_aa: CASANFWGVGGELFF; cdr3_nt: TGTGCTAGTGCCAACTTTTGGGGTGTGGGCGGGGAGCTGTTTTTT
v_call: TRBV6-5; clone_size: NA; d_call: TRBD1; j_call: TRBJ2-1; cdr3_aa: CASRTGQGVYNEQFF; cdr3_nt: TGTGCCAGCAGGACCGGGCAGGGGGTCTACAATGAGCAGTTCTTC
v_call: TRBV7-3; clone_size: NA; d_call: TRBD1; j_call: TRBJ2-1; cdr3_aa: CASSSTGSGEQFF; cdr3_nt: TGTGCCAGCAGCTCGACAGGGTCTGGGGAGCAGTTCTTC
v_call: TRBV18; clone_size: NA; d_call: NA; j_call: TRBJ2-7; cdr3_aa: CASSPREGAQEQYF; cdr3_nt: TGTGCCAGCTCACCGCGGGAAGGGGCACAAGAGCAGTACTTC
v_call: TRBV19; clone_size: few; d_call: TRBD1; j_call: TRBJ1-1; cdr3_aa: CASSTNRGGNTEAFF; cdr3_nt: TGTGCCAGTAGTACGAACAGGGGGGGTAACACTGAAGCTTTCTTT
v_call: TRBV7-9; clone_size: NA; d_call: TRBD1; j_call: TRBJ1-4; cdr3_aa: CASSSFDRATNEKLFF; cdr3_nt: TGTGCCAGCAGCTCATTCGACAGGGCAACTAATGAAAAACTGTTTTTT
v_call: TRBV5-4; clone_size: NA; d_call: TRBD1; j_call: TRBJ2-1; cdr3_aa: CASRGDRGNYNEQFF; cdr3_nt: TGTGCCAGCAGGGGGGACAGGGGAAACTACAATGAGCAGTTCTTC
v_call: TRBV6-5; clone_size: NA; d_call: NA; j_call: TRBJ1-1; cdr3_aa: CASSYSRTLDTEAFF; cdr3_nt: TGTGCCAGCAGTTACTCGAGGACCCTGGACACTGAAGCTTTCTTT
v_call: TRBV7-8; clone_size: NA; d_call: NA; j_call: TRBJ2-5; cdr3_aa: CASSLTSRQARETQYF; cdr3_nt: TGTGCCAGCAGCCTCACCAGCCGACAGGCCAGGGAGACCCAGTACTTC
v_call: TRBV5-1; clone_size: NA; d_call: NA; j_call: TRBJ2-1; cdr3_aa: CASSLVSADYNEQFF; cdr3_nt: TGCGCCAGCAGCTTAGTTTCCGCAGATTACAATGAGCAGTTCTTC
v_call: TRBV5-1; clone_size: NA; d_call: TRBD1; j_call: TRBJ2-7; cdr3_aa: CASSFIDRGGEQYF; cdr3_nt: TGCGCCAGCAGCTTTATAGACAGGGGAGGCGAGCAGTACTTC
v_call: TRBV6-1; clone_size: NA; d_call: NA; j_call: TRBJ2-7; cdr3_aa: CASSEALIRAHYEQYF; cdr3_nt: TGTGCCAGCAGTGAAGCCCTCATCCGGGCCCACTACGAGCAGTACTTC
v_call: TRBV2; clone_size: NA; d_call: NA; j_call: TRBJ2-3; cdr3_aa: CASTVRISTDTQYF; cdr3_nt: TGTGCCAGCACAGTACGGATAAGCACAGATACGCAGTATTTT
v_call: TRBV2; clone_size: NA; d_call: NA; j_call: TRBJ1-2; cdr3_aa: CASRQGTYGYTF; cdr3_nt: TGTGCCAGCAGGCAGGGGACCTATGGCTACACCTTC
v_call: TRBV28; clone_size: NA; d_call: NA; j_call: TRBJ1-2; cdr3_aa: CASSLSGGGYGYTF; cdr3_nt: TGTGCCAGCAGTTTGTCCGGGGGTGGCTATGGCTACACCTTC
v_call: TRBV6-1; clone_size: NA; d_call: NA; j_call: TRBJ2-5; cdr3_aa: CASSELERMSETQYF; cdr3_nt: TGTGCCAGCAGTGAACTGGAGCGTATGTCAGAGACCCAGTACTTC
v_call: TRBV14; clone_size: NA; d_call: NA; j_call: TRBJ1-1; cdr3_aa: CASSQDARVMNTEAFF; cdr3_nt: TGTGCCAGCAGCCAAGATGCAAGGGTCATGAACACTGAAGCTTTCTTT
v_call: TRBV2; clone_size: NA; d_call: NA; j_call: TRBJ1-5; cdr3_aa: CASSEVVGNQPQHF; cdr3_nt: TGTGCCAGCAGTGAGGTGGTAGGCAATCAGCCCCAGCATTTT
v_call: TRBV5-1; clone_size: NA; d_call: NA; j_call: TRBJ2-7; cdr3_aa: CASSLISLLRVNPSYEQYF; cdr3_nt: TGCGCCAGCAGCTTAATAAGTCTTCTCAGGGTGAACCCGTCCTACGAGCAGTACTTC
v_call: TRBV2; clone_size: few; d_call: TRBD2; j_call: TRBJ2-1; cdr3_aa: CASSEWTSGRYNEQFF; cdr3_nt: TGTGCCAGCAGTGAATGGACTAGCGGGAGGTACAATGAGCAGTTCTTC
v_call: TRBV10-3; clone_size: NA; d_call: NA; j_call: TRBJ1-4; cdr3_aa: CAISGGSNEKLFF; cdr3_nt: TGTGCCATCAGTGGAGGCAGTAATGAAAAACTGTTTTTT
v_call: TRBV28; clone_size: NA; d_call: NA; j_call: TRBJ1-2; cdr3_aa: CASHSGPTMAHGYTF; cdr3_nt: TGTGCCAGCCACTCAGGGCCTACGATGGCCCATGGCTACACCTTC
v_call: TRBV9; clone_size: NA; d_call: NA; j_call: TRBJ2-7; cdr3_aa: CASSVGSPAYEQYF; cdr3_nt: TGTGCCAGCAGCGTAGGAAGCCCCGCCTACGAGCAGTACTTC
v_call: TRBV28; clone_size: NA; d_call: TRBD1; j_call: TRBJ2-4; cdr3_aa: CASTVQGAEAKNIQYF; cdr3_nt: TGTGCCAGCACCGTGCAGGGGGCGGAGGCCAAAAACATTCAGTACTTC
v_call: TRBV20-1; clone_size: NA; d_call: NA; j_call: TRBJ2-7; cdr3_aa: CSAPRLYEQYF; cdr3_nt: TGCAGTGCACCCAGGCTCTACGAGCAGTACTTC
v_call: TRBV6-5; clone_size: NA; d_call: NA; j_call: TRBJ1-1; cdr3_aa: CASRGGNTEAFF; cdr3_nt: TGTGCCAGCAGGGGGGGAAACACTGAAGCTTTCTTT
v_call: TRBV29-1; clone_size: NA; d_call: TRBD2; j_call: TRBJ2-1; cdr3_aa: CSVMGLAGGMSYNEQFF; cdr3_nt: TGCAGCGTTATGGGACTAGCGGGAGGGATGTCCTACAATGAGCAGTTCTTC
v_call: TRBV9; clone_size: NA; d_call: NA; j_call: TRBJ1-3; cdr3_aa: CASSLHSDRVGNTIYF; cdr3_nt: TGTGCCAGCAGCCTTCATTCCGACCGCGTTGGAAACACCATATATTTT
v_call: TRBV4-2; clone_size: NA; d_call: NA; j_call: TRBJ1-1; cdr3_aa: CASSHSRDMNTEAFF; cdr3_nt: TGTGCCAGCAGCCACTCCAGGGACATGAACACTGAAGCTTTCTTT
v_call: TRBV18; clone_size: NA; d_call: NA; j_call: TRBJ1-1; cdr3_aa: CASSPGLNTEAFF; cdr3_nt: TGTGCCAGCTCACCAGGGTTGAACACTGAAGCTTTCTTT
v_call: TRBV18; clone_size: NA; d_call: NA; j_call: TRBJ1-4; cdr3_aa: CASSPPVLPGEKLFF; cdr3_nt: TGTGCCAGCTCACCACCGGTGCTACCCGGAGAAAAACTGTTTTTT
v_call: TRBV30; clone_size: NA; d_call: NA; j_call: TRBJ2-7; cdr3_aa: CAWSTNRDEQYF; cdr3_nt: TGTGCCTGGAGTACTAACAGAGACGAGCAGTACTTC
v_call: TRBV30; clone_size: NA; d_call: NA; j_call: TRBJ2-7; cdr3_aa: CAWGREHYEQYF; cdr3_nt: TGTGCCTGGGGCCGGGAACACTACGAGCAGTACTTC
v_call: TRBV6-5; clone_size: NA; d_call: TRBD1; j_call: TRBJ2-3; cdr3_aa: CASSSPAGGHTDTQYF; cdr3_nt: TGTGCCAGCAGTTCCCCCGCAGGGGGCCACACAGATACGCAGTATTTT
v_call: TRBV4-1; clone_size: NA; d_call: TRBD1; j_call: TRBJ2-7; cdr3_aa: CASSQVPGQGAYEQYF; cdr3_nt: TGCGCCAGCAGCCAAGTACCGGGACAGGGGGCCTACGAGCAGTACTTC
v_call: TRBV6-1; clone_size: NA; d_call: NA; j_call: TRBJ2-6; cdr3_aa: CASSFRDAGANVLTF; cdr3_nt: TGTGCCAGCAGTTTCCGGGACGCTGGGGCCAACGTCCTGACTTTC
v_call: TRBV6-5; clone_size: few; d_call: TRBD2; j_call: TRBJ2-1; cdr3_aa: CASSYGTSGRLNEQFF; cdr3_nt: TGTGCCAGCAGTTACGGAACTAGCGGGAGGCTCAATGAGCAGTTCTTC
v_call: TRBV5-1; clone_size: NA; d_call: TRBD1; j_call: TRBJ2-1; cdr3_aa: CASSPGTGGWNEQFF; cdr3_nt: TGCGCCAGCAGCCCCGGGACAGGGGGGTGGAATGAGCAGTTCTTC
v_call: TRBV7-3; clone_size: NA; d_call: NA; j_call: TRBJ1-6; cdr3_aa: CASSLEGNSPLHF; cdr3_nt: TGTGCCAGCAGCTTGGAGGGTAATTCACCCCTCCACTTT
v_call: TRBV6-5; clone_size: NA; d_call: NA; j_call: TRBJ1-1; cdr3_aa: CASSYSRVVNTEAFF; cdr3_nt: TGTGCCAGCAGTTACTCCAGGGTGGTCAACACTGAAGCTTTCTTT
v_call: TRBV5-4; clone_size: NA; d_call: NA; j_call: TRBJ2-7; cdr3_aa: CATQAGVLYEQYF; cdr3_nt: TGTGCCACCCAAGCAGGGGTACTCTACGAGCAGTACTTC
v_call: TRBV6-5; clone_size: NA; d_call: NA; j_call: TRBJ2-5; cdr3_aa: CASSYGGTAETQYF; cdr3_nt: TGTGCCAGCAGTTATGGCGGGACTGCGGAGACCCAGTACTTC
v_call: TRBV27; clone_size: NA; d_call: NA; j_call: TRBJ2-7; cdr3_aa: CASNLRPGDSYEQYF; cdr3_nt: TGTGCCAGCAATCTTAGACCGGGGGACTCCTACGAGCAGTACTTC
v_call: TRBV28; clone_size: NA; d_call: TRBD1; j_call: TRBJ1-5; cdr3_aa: CASNFALHRGGQPQHF; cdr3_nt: TGTGCCAGCAATTTCGCACTCCACAGGGGTGGTCAGCCCCAGCATTTT